This T cell receptor (beta chain) was recovered during a study of blood T cell repertoires in COVID-19. Looking at the study overall: PBMCs, B-cell-depleted T cells, or T cells provided the cDNA or gDNA that made up the material.

Original methodology: From reference gene primer amplification, estimates of nucleated cell counts were derived. Generated by immunoSEQ multiplex PCR, the TCRdb table keeps only in-frame clones and is missing some. That table supplies the V and J calls and clone size; D and trimming were determined from the DNA. Of under 200,000 clones listed, about four fifths are singletons. This CDR3 spans 16 amino acids. From germline, CDR1 is SGHTA and CDR2 FQGNSA. V shed 2 bases and J 0 bases; nucleotides not matched to a gene: 1. This clonotype was obtained from a woman of 80 years or more with COVID-19, enrolled during active disease. Sequencing was done on a sample of peripheral blood. This chain uses TRBV7-2 with TRBJ2-5; 12 nucleotides line up with TRBD2. CDR3 bases: TGTGCCAGCAGCTTACGGACTAGCGGGAACCAAGAGACCCAGTACTTC. Encoded protein: CASSLRTSGNQETQYF. Drawing the rest from reference TRBV7-2 and TRBJ2-5, the complete variable domain is GAGVSQSPSNKVTEKGKDVELRCDPISGHTALYWYRQSLGQGLEFLIYFQGNSAPDKSGLPSDRFSAERTGGSVSTLTIQRTQQEDSAVYLCASSLRTSGNQETQYFGPGTRLLVL.